A selection of T cell receptor beta chains follows, all from one sample in a study of response to subunit inactivated influenza vaccine. TCRdb reanalysed the RT-PCR reads using MiXCR and keeps one entry per CDR3 protein. The table includes 500,000 to 600,000 distinct CDR3 sequences, 14% detected once. Source: PBMCs from blood, taken 11 to 12 days after vaccination. These TCRs come from a man aged 50 or older who received an inactivated influenza vaccine. CDR3s include the opening cysteine and the closing phenylalanine or tryptophan. Each record gives: J gene, V gene, CDR3 protein.

j_call: TRBJ2-7; v_call: TRBV24-1; cdr3_aa: CATSEVGSYEQYF
j_call: TRBJ2-3; v_call: TRBV29-1; cdr3_aa: CSAGGQADTQYF
j_call: TRBJ2-5; v_call: TRBV5-1; cdr3_aa: CASSPHFSGETQYF
j_call: TRBJ2-1; v_call: TRBV5-1; cdr3_aa: CASSPGAGWPGEQFF
j_call: TRBJ2-1; v_call: TRBV4-3; cdr3_aa: CASSQDPLTTLSYNEQFF
j_call: TRBJ2-1; v_call: TRBV20-1; cdr3_aa: CSASPGLAGNEQFF
j_call: TRBJ2-7; v_call: TRBV2; cdr3_aa: CASISGYEQYF
j_call: TRBJ1-5; v_call: TRBV20-1; cdr3_aa: CSARDPGLGLNQPQHF
j_call: TRBJ2-5; v_call: TRBV20-1; cdr3_aa: CSARDRLAGRQETQYF
j_call: TRBJ2-3; v_call: TRBV7-2; cdr3_aa: CASSLVVSSTDTQYF
j_call: TRBJ2-3; v_call: TRBV4-3; cdr3_aa: CASSWGGNTDTQYF
j_call: TRBJ2-1; v_call: TRBV9; cdr3_aa: CASSVGGWLNQRWGSYNEQFF
j_call: TRBJ1-1; v_call: TRBV9; cdr3_aa: CASSVRDRRTEAFF
j_call: TRBJ2-5; v_call: TRBV5-1; cdr3_aa: CASSQGSQGQETQYF
j_call: TRBJ2-1; v_call: TRBV19; cdr3_aa: CASSAGGSGAKQFF
j_call: TRBJ2-1; v_call: TRBV4-3; cdr3_aa: CASSAAGLAGVNEQFF
j_call: TRBJ2-7; v_call: TRBV7-2; cdr3_aa: CASSPLVGLAYEQYF
j_call: TRBJ1-5; v_call: TRBV6-1; cdr3_aa: CASRAGTNQPQHF
j_call: TRBJ2-7; v_call: TRBV29-1; cdr3_aa: CSVEDIQGGYEQYF
j_call: TRBJ2-3; v_call: TRBV7-8; cdr3_aa: CASSQRFGGGLPSTDTQYF
j_call: TRBJ2-3; v_call: TRBV20-1; cdr3_aa: CSARVQGTDTQYF